A selection of T cell receptor beta chains follows, all from one sample in a study of OX40 agonist ivuxolimab in advanced cancers. TCRdb's table, derived via immunoSEQ multiplex PCR, lists solely in-frame clones and lacks some. This table has around 15,000 clones, 80% appearing once. The sample was CD4+ or CD8+ T cells sorted from blood, taken in a trial of the OX40 agonist ivuxolimab. The receptors shown here come from an adult with an advanced solid tumor such as melanoma, head and neck, liver or kidney cancer. Each CDR3 is given with its conserved first and last residue. The order of the fields is V gene, clone size, J gene, D gene, CDR3 DNA, CDR3 protein. The D gene is left open where the match is weak. Expanded clones get a size class; other rows say once, few or many, or leave the size out.

v_gene: TRBV5-1; abundance: .; j_gene: TRBJ2-7; d_gene: .; CDR3nt: TGCGCCAGCAGCTTGGGAGTAGGGTTACTAACCTACGAGCAGTACTTC; CDR3aa: CASSLGVGLLTYEQYF
v_gene: TRBV25-1; abundance: .; j_gene: TRBJ2-2; d_gene: .; CDR3nt: TGTGCCAGCAGTGAACGACATGGGACCACCGGGGAGCTGTTTTTT; CDR3aa: CASSERHGTTGELFF
v_gene: TRBV7-8; abundance: .; j_gene: TRBJ2-1; d_gene: .; CDR3nt: TGTGCCAGCAGCTTTACTAGCTCCGGCTCCTACAATGAGCAGTTCTTC; CDR3aa: CASSFTSSGSYNEQFF
v_gene: TRBV9; abundance: once; j_gene: TRBJ1-1; d_gene: TRBD1; CDR3nt: TGTGCCAGCAGCGCGGGGGACAGGGTGAACACTGAAGCTTTCTTT; CDR3aa: CASSAGDRVNTEAFF
v_gene: TRBV27; abundance: .; j_gene: TRBJ2-1; d_gene: TRBD2; CDR3nt: TGTGCCAGCAGTTTAAGCGGGAGTAGTACCTACAATGAGCAGTTCTTC; CDR3aa: CASSLSGSSTYNEQFF
v_gene: TRBV6-5; abundance: few; j_gene: TRBJ2-1; d_gene: .; CDR3nt: TGTGCCAGCAGTTACGGTGAGGGGAATGAGCAGTTCTTC; CDR3aa: CASSYGEGNEQFF
v_gene: TRBV4-1; abundance: .; j_gene: TRBJ1-5; d_gene: TRBD1; CDR3nt: TGCGCCAGCAGCCAAGACCCAGGGGGTCAGCCCCAGCATTTT; CDR3aa: CASSQDPGGQPQHF
v_gene: TRBV13; abundance: .; j_gene: TRBJ2-7; d_gene: TRBD2; CDR3nt: TGTGCCAGCAGCATGGGGAATACGGGAGGACCAACCTACGAGCAGTACTTC; CDR3aa: CASSMGNTGGPTYEQYF
v_gene: TRBV6-4; abundance: .; j_gene: TRBJ2-5; d_gene: .; CDR3nt: TGTGCCAGCAGTCCCCCAGGGGCGGGAGTGTCGGGTGAGACCCAGTACTTC; CDR3aa: CASSPPGAGVSGETQYF
v_gene: TRBV7-8; abundance: .; j_gene: TRBJ1-2; d_gene: TRBD1; CDR3nt: TGTGCCAGCAGCCCTCCTGGACAGGTCCTGCTGGGCTACACCTTC; CDR3aa: CASSPPGQVLLGYTF
v_gene: TRBV6-6; abundance: .; j_gene: TRBJ2-3; d_gene: .; CDR3nt: TGTGCCAGCAGCTCCCGATACATCACAGATACGCAGTATTTT; CDR3aa: CASSSRYITDTQYF
v_gene: TRBV6-6; abundance: .; j_gene: TRBJ1-2; d_gene: .; CDR3nt: TGTGCCAGCAGCCAGACGGGGGGGGGCCATGGCTACACCTTC; CDR3aa: CASSQTGGGHGYTF
v_gene: TRBV6-5; abundance: .; j_gene: TRBJ1-1; d_gene: .; CDR3nt: TGTGCCAGCAGTTACTCGACGGGGTCGACTGAAGCTTTCTTT; CDR3aa: CASSYSTGSTEAFF
v_gene: TRBV5-1; abundance: .; j_gene: TRBJ2-2; d_gene: .; CDR3nt: TGCGCCAGCAGCTTGGAGGTCGGGGAGCTGTTTTTT; CDR3aa: CASSLEVGELFF
v_gene: TRBV27; abundance: .; j_gene: TRBJ2-2; d_gene: .; CDR3nt: TGTGCCAGCAGTTTATCGTCCAGGTCCGGGGAGCTGTTTTTT; CDR3aa: CASSLSSRSGELFF
v_gene: TRBV5-4; abundance: .; j_gene: TRBJ2-7; d_gene: TRBD2; CDR3nt: TGTGCCAGCAGCCCGGGAGGGAACTACGAGCAGTACTTC; CDR3aa: CASSPGGNYEQYF
v_gene: TRBV6-6; abundance: .; j_gene: TRBJ1-2; d_gene: .; CDR3nt: TGTGCCAGCAGTCACCTGGAGATCCCAGTCTATGGCTACACCTTC; CDR3aa: CASSHLEIPVYGYTF
v_gene: TRBV27; abundance: .; j_gene: TRBJ2-4; d_gene: TRBD2; CDR3nt: TGTGCCAGCTCGCGGGGGGGGGAAAACATTCAGTACTTC; CDR3aa: CASSRGGENIQYF
v_gene: TRBV7-7; abundance: .; j_gene: TRBJ2-7; d_gene: TRBD1; CDR3nt: TGTGCTAGCAGCGAGCAAGGACAGGGTTACGAGCAGTACTTC; CDR3aa: CASSEQGQGYEQYF
v_gene: TRBV19; abundance: .; j_gene: TRBJ2-1; d_gene: .; CDR3nt: TGTGCCAGTAGTATAGGCGGTGTACATAATGAGCAGTTCTTC; CDR3aa: CASSIGGVHNEQFF
v_gene: TRBV4-1; abundance: .; j_gene: TRBJ1-4; d_gene: .; CDR3nt: TGCGCCAGCAGCCAAGAAACCGGATACGGTGAAAAACTGTTTTTT; CDR3aa: CASSQETGYGEKLFF
v_gene: TRBV5-4; abundance: .; j_gene: TRBJ1-1; d_gene: .; CDR3nt: TGTGCCAGCAGCTTAAGGTTGAACACTGAAGCTTTCTTT; CDR3aa: CASSLRLNTEAFF
v_gene: TRBV27; abundance: .; j_gene: TRBJ1-2; d_gene: TRBD1; CDR3nt: TGTGCCAGCAGTTTATCAACAGGGGAGGGCTATGGCTACACCTTC; CDR3aa: CASSLSTGEGYGYTF
v_gene: TRBV7-3; abundance: .; j_gene: TRBJ2-5; d_gene: TRBD2; CDR3nt: TGTGCCAGCAGCTTAAAAGGGCTAGCGGACCAAGAGACCCAGTACTTC; CDR3aa: CASSLKGLADQETQYF
v_gene: TRBV28; abundance: .; j_gene: TRBJ2-1; d_gene: .; CDR3nt: TGTGCCAGCAGTTTATCGGGTACCTACAATGAGCAGTTCTTC; CDR3aa: CASSLSGTYNEQFF
v_gene: TRBV30; abundance: .; j_gene: TRBJ1-6; d_gene: TRBD1; CDR3nt: TGTGCCTGGGGTACCGGGACAGGGTTTTCACCCCTCCACTTT; CDR3aa: CAWGTGTGFSPLHF
v_gene: TRBV7-9; abundance: large; j_gene: TRBJ2-7; d_gene: .; CDR3nt: TGTGCCAGCCGGTTGGGTGGGGAGCAGTACTTC; CDR3aa: CASRLGGEQYF
v_gene: TRBV6-9; abundance: .; j_gene: TRBJ1-5; d_gene: .; CDR3nt: TGTGCCAGCAGCTACTCAGGGGAGAGCAATCAGCCCCAGCATTTT; CDR3aa: CASSYSGESNQPQHF